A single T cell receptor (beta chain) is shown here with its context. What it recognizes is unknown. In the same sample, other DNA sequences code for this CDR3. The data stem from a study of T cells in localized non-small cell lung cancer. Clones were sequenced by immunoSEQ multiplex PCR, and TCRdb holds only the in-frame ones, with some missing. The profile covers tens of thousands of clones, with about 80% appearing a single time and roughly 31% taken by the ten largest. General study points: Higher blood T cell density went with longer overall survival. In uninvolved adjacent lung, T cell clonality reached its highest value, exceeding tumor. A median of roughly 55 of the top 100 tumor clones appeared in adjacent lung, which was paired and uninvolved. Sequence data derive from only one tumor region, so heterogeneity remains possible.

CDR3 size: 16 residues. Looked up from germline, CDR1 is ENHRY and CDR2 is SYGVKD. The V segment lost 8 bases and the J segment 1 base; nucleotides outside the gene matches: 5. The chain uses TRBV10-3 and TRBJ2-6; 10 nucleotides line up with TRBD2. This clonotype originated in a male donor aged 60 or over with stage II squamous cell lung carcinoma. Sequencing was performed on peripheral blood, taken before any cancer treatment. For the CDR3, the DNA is TGTGCCATCCGGGAGCGGGGGGGGTCTGGGGCCAACGTCCTGACTTTC. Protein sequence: CAIRERGGSGANVLTF.